A single sample gave rise to the 10 T cell receptor beta chains below, sequenced in a study of cytomegalovirus exposure and HLA in healthy donors (TCRdb year 2017). Libraries were prepared through the immunoSEQ multiplex PCR assay. For the multiplex PCR, a mixture combining 60 forward primers for TCR Vbeta segments and 13 reverse primers for TCR Jbeta segments was used. TCRdb's version of the immuneACCESS table is confined to in-frame rearrangements and falls short of the full clone set. An unresolved V gene accounts for under half of the shortfall where checked; the remainder is of unknown origin. A total of 150,000 to 180,000 clones appear in this sample, 80% of them only once. Approximately 5.6% of the sample is taken by the ten largest. Sequenced: PBMCs. The receptors originated from a woman between 40 and 50 years old in good health and CMV-seropositive.

The chain has TRBV5-1 and TRBJ2-1, with 11 bases aligning to TRBD1. The germline V gene has CDR1 SGHRS and CDR2 YFSETQ. V lost 4 bases, J lost 0 bases, and 6 bases stayed unmatched. The CDR3 has 17 residues. The CDR3 protein is CASSRGQGGISYNEQFF. CDR3 coding DNA: TGCGCCAGCAGCAGGGGACAGGGGGGTATCTCCTACAATGAGCAGTTCTTC.

The V gene is TRBV5-1, the J gene TRBJ2-1, with TRBD2 identical over 7 bases. Germline V gene lookup returns CDR1 SGHRS and CDR2 YFSETQ. This CDR3 region has 15 residues. With V trimmed by 2 bases and J by 5 bases, 7 bases remained unmatched. CDR3 DNA sequence: TGCGCCAGCAGCTTCCGCGGGAGTGGGGACAATGAGCAGTTCTTC. It specifies CASSFRGSGDNEQFF. The complete variable domain, with remaining parts taken from reference TRBV5-1 and TRBJ2-1, reads KAGVTQTPRYLIKTRGQQVTLSCSPISGHRSVSWYQQTPGQGLQFLFEYFSETQRNKGNFPGRFSGRQFSNSRSEMNVSTLELGDSALYLCASSFRGSGDNEQFFGPGTRLTVL.

With regard to this clone: An end of the junction differs from the germline gene, which may be a read error. The rearrangement joins TRBV6-5 to TRBJ2-7, with TRBD1 as a possible D gene (6 bases). The CDR3 runs to 15 residues. Germline CDR1 reads MNHEY; CDR2 reads SVGAGI. The CDR3 DNA reads TGTGCCAGCAGTTCACAGGGTCTAGCCGACGTTAGCTGGGACTTC. Translation: CASSSQGLADVSWDF.

This clone was seen once. The chain employs TRBV7-9 and TRBJ2-1; 7 bases match TRBD2. CDR1 is SEHNR and CDR2 is FQNEAQ in the germline V gene (reference sequence). The CDR3 sequence is 15 residues long. The trim removed 1 base at V and 8 bases at J, leaving 8 bases unmatched. The DNA for the CDR3 is TGTGCCAGCAGCTTAGATGGGGGGGTTAAGGATGAGCAGTTCTTC. It codes for CASSLDGGVKDEQFF.

The chain recombines TRBV5-1 with TRBJ2-1, with 7 nucleotides matching TRBD1. Germline CDR1 reads SGHRS; CDR2 reads YFSETQ. Trimming removed 0 bases from V and 3 bases from J; junction bases left unmatched: 3. CDR3 size: 15 residues. For the CDR3, the DNA is TGCGCCAGCAGCTTGGGGGACAGCAACTACAATGAGCAGTTCTTC. This encodes CASSLGDSNYNEQFF.

V is TRBV19 and J is TRBJ1-1; D gene uncertain. Germline V gene sequence: CDR1 LNHDA, CDR2 SQIVND (reference sequence). Between the trimmed V and J ends, which lost 5 bases and 0 bases, there was a span of 7 bases. This CDR3 spans 13 amino acids. The CDR3 reads CASSSGMNTEAFF. The CDR3 nucleotides are TGTGCCAGTAGTTCTGGCATGAACACTGAAGCTTTCTTT.

CDR3 region: CAWRDGAYEQYF. For the CDR3, the DNA is TGTGCCTGGAGGGACGGGGCCTACGAGCAGTACTTC. The chain links TRBV30 to TRBJ2-7, with a weak D call TRBD2 (5 bases). Germline CDR1 is GTSNPN and CDR2 is SVGIG (reference sequence). This CDR3 has 12 amino acids. V was trimmed by 3 bases and J by 2 bases, leaving 8 bases between them.

J is TRBJ2-2 and V is TRBV4-1; 9 bases agree with TRBD2. After removal of 1 base from V and 1 base from J, the junction contained 4 bases not matched to a gene. Germline V gene sequence: CDR1 MGHRA, CDR2 YSYEKL. The CDR3 totals 17 residues. CDR3 residues: CASSQVLAGMNTGELFF. The CDR3 region has the DNA TGCGCCAGCAGCCAAGTTCTAGCGGGGATGAACACCGGGGAGCTGTTTTTT.

This clone turned up a few times. This chain connects TRBV28 to TRBJ2-7, with 14 bases matching TRBD2. Germline loops: CDR1 MDHEN, CDR2 SYDVKM. Trimming cost V 5 bases and J 6 bases; bases outside gene matches: 3. The CDR3 consists of 14 residues. The DNA of the CDR3 is TGTGCCAGCAGTCTGGGACTAGCGGGAGTCGAGCAGTACTTC. Translation: CASSLGLAGVEQYF.

The chain combines TRBV19 with TRBJ1-3; possibly TRBD1 for D (5 bases). Germline V gives CDR1 LNHDA, CDR2 SQIVND (reference sequence). V was cut by 6 bases and J by 0 bases, with 12 bases left in between. The CDR3 covers 15 residues. The CDR3 reads CASRPDSDSGNTIYF. As DNA, the CDR3 is TGTGCCAGTAGACCCGACAGCGACTCTGGAAACACCATATATTTT.